Listed below are T cell receptor beta chains from one sample, sequenced in a study of blood T cell repertoires in COVID-19. The assay was immunoSEQ multiplex PCR, and TCRdb's table has in-frame clones only and misses some. The sample gives 150,000 to 200,000 clones, approximately 85% of which show up once; 1.2% is in the top ten. Material for sequencing was peripheral blood. These receptors were obtained from a man aged 55 to 70 who had recovered from COVID-19. Both conserved end residues are part of each CDR3. A D gene is named only where the DNA matches it firmly. Some rows have no size entry. The others give once, few or many, or a class for an expanded clone.

size,D,length,V,J,DNA,CDR3
NA,TRBD1,14,TRBV19,TRBJ2-7,TGTGCCAGTAGTACGACAGGGGGTGCCTACGAGCAGTACTTC,CASSTTGGAYEQYF
NA,TRBD1,15,TRBV10-3,TRBJ2-1,TGTGCCAGCGTGGGGGACAGTGGTTCCTACAATGAGCAGTTCTTC,CASVGDSGSYNEQFF
few,NA,12,TRBV29-1,TRBJ1-1,TGCAGCGTGGATCGGCGGGGCACTGAAGCTTTCTTT,CSVDRRGTEAFF
NA,NA,16,TRBV15,TRBJ2-3,TGTGCCACCAGCAGGGAGGGGGGGTTCACCGCAGATACGCAGTATTTT,CATSREGGFTADTQYF
once,NA,15,TRBV5-1,TRBJ2-5,TGCGCCAGCAGCTTGGAGTCGGCGGAACAAGAGACCCAGTACTTC,CASSLESAEQETQYF
few,TRBD1,17,TRBV7-9,TRBJ1-1,TGTGCCAGCAGCTCAGGGGACAGGGGGCTCGAAAACACTGAAGCTTTCTTT,CASSSGDRGLENTEAFF
NA,NA,15,TRBV18,TRBJ1-2,TGTGCCAGCTCACCTATTCAAGCAGGGGACGGCGGCTACACCTTC,CASSPIQAGDGGYTF
NA,TRBD2,16,TRBV9,TRBJ2-1,TGTGCCAGCAGCGCCTTCCTAGCGGGTACCTACAATGAGCAGTTCTTC,CASSAFLAGTYNEQFF
NA,TRBD2,17,TRBV10-3,TRBJ2-7,TGTGCCATCAGTGAGGGGAGACTAGCGGGGGGGCAATACGAGCAGTACTTC,CAISEGRLAGGQYEQYF
NA,TRBD1,15,TRBV9,TRBJ1-2,TGTGCCAGCAGCGTAGAGGGGACAGGGCTTTATGGCTACACCTTC,CASSVEGTGLYGYTF
once,NA,15,TRBV7-3,TRBJ2-3,TGTGCCAGCAGATCCTTGGGAGGCGGTGGGGATACGCAGTATTTT,CASRSLGGGGDTQYF
NA,TRBD1,16,TRBV7-9,TRBJ1-2,TGTGCCAGCAGCTTAGGAGGGACAGGGGGCTTGGAGGGCTACACCTTC,CASSLGGTGGLEGYTF
NA,NA,16,TRBV25-1,TRBJ2-2,TGTGCCAGCAGTGATTCAGGAATTTTAAACACCGGGGAGCTGTTTTTT,CASSDSGILNTGELFF
NA,NA,15,TRBV6-5,TRBJ1-1,TGTGCCAGCAGTCCCCCCCGGGGGGGGGCCCATGAAGCTTTCTTT,CASSPPRGGAHEAFF
NA,NA,15,TRBV19,TRBJ2-3,TGTGCCAGTATGGAGTCCGGGACACCCACAGATACGCAGTATTTT,CASMESGTPTDTQYF
NA,TRBD2,15,TRBV18,TRBJ2-1,TGTGCCAGCTCACCCTCGACTAGCACTTTAAATGAGCAGTTCTTC,CASSPSTSTLNEQFF
NA,NA,13,TRBV19,TRBJ2-3,TGTGCCAGTCGGGATGGGTTGTGGGATACGCAGTATTTT,CASRDGLWDTQYF
NA,TRBD1,10,TRBV11-3,TRBJ2-7,TGTGCCAGCTCGGGGACAGATGCGTACTTC,CASSGTDAYF
NA,TRBD1,18,TRBV19,TRBJ2-3,TGTGCCAGTAGTATTCGACAGGGCGTCACGGCTATCACAGATACGCAGTATTTT,CASSIRQGVTAITDTQYF
NA,NA,14,TRBV5-8,TRBJ2-3,TGTGCCAGCCAAACAGGGCCTCAAGCAGATACGCAGTATTTT,CASQTGPQADTQYF
NA,TRBD1,15,TRBV7-6,TRBJ1-3,TGTGCCAGCAGCCCCTGGACAGGGGCCGGAAACACCATATATTTT,CASSPWTGAGNTIYF
NA,NA,16,TRBV9,TRBJ2-1,TGTGCCAGCAGCGTAGCACCCCAGGGCGTCGGGAATGAGCAGTTCTTC,CASSVAPQGVGNEQFF
NA,NA,14,TRBV19,TRBJ1-6,TGTGCCAGTACTCGCGACAGGAATAATTCACCCCTCCACTTT,CASTRDRNNSPLHF
NA,NA,12,TRBV12-3/TRBV12-4,TRBJ2-7,TGTGCCAGCAGTTTGAGATCCTACGAGCAGTACTTC,CASSLRSYEQYF
NA,NA,13,TRBV3-1/TRBV3-2,TRBJ1-1,TGTGCCAGCAGCAACCGGGGGAACACTGAAGCTTTCTTT,CASSNRGNTEAFF
NA,TRBD1,15,TRBV7-3,TRBJ1-2,TGTGCCAGCAGCTTAGATTCAGGGGGCGGCTATGGCTACACCTTC,CASSLDSGGGYGYTF
NA,TRBD2,16,TRBV3-1/TRBV3-2,TRBJ2-7,TGTGCCAGCAGCCCCGCCGGACTAGCGGGGTTAGCGGAGCAGTACTTC,CASSPAGLAGLAEQYF
NA,NA,14,TRBV11-2,TRBJ1-3,TGTGCCAGCAGCTTGGGTAGCTATGGAAACACCATATATTTT,CASSLGSYGNTIYF
NA,TRBD1,14,TRBV7-9,TRBJ2-1,TGTGCCAGCAGCCCCGGACAGGGCCACAATGAGCAGTTCTTC,CASSPGQGHNEQFF
NA,NA,11,TRBV30,TRBJ1-2,TGTGCCTGGACCCAGGGGCAAGGCTACACCTTC,CAWTQGQGYTF
NA,TRBD1,16,TRBV7-6,TRBJ1-1,TGTGCCAGCAGCGAAGACAGGGGGCTGGGGAACACTGAAGCTTTCTTT,CASSEDRGLGNTEAFF
NA,TRBD1,15,TRBV28,TRBJ1-5,TGTGCCAGCAGTTTGACAGGGACTAGCAATCAGCCCCAGCATTTT,CASSLTGTSNQPQHF
NA,NA,14,TRBV2,TRBJ2-1,TGTGCCAGCAGTTCCTCCGGGGCCTACAATGAGCAGTTCTTC,CASSSSGAYNEQFF
once,NA,13,TRBV6-4,TRBJ2-2,TGTGCCAGCAGTGCAGGGTTGCCCGGGGAGCTGTTTTTT,CASSAGLPGELFF
NA,TRBD2,16,TRBV7-2,TRBJ2-5,TGTGCCAGCAGCCGGAGAACTAGCGGGCCTCAAGAGACCCAGTACTTC,CASSRRTSGPQETQYF
NA,NA,13,TRBV14,TRBJ2-7,TGTGCCAGCAGCCAAGATATATACTACGAGCAGTACTTC,CASSQDIYYEQYF
NA,NA,16,TRBV15,TRBJ2-7,TGTGCCACCAGCAGGGGGCCGGGTGGGGCCTCCTACGAGCAGTACTTC,CATSRGPGGASYEQYF
NA,TRBD2,19,TRBV27,TRBJ2-4,TGTGCCAGCAGTTTAAGGGTGACTAGCGGGGGACGAGCCAAAAACATTCAGTACTTC,CASSLRVTSGGRAKNIQYF
NA,TRBD2,16,TRBV3-1/TRBV3-2,TRBJ2-1,TGTGCCAGCAGCCCCCGAACTAGCGGGGGGGACAATGAGCAGTTCTTC,CASSPRTSGGDNEQFF
NA,NA,13,TRBV19,TRBJ2-7,TGTGCCAGTAGTATTAGGGCGGGATACGAGCAGTACTTC,CASSIRAGYEQYF
NA,TRBD1,14,TRBV29-1,TRBJ2-7,TGCAGCGTCGAAAGTACAGGGGGCCTCTACGAGCAGTACTTC,CSVESTGGLYEQYF